The present entry profiles one T cell receptor beta chain with its context. Its recognized antigen is unknown. HCMV serostatus was determined by detecting HCMV-specific IgG in serum with a commercial ELISA kit. Peripheral blood mononuclear cells were isolated from blood by Ficoll density gradient centrifugation. The CDR3, from cysteine to phenylalanine, totals 14 residues. No nucleotide data were recorded. Based on the germline V gene, the CDR1 and CDR2 sequences are SGHRS and YFSETQ. The sequencing machine was an Illumina HiSeq 2000. TCR beta cDNA libraries were prepared using 5'RACE template switching, which introduced a universal primer site and unique molecular identifiers. cDNA synthesis was primed from the TCR beta constant segment and was followed by two successive PCR amplification steps. In the source study's methods: Reads were demultiplexed and grouped by UMI with MIGEC, and clonotypes were assembled and quantified with MiTCR. To remove erroneous sequences, TCR cDNA sequences were retained only when supported by two or more reads. Downstream repertoire analysis used the tcR package, and clonotypes were matched across fractions by CDR3 nucleotide sequence plus V segment. VDJmatch was used to annotate antigen specificity against VDJdb, with one amino acid substitution in CDR3 permitted. Each entry corresponds to one CDR3 protein sequence from reads that TCRdb reprocessed, and DNA is not given. The V and J calls shown here were made by TCRdb, not taken from the authors' results. This specimen's table enumerates about 390,000 distinct CDR3 sequences. Roughly 10% of the sample comes from the top ten.

This entry belongs to a study of T cells expressing NK-cell markers (dated by TCRdb to the early 2020s). With regard to the full study: TCR beta-chain repertoires were profiled in sorted CD3+CD56+NKG2C+, CD3+CD56+NKG2C- and CD3+CD56-NKG2C+ T-cell subsets from roughly eight donors. Among the eight sequenced donors, only one was HCMV-seronegative, while the other seven were HCMV-seropositive. All eight donors whose samples were sequenced were randomly selected healthy volunteers, three of them men and five women. Sequencing of the libraries produced 2 x 150 bp reads on Illumina HiSeq 2000/2500, MiSeq or NextSeq.

Beyond this particular receptor, the publication reports: Whether the expanded NKG2C-expressing T cell clones were specific for HCMV antigens remained unclear. In six donors, the dominant CD3+CD56+NKG2C+ clonotypes were among the top 10 CD8+ clonotypes and accounted for about 1.0-8% of CD8+ T cells. Those dominant clonotypes were again the most abundant among CD3+CD56-NKG2C+ cells in a few donors, at roughly 25-60.1%.

The sample comprised blood T cells: a sorted CD56 or NKG2C T cell subset, CD4+ or CD8+ T cells, or bulk PBMC T cells (not recorded which). Rearrangement joined TRBV5-1 to TRBJ2-3. The source of this sequence is a woman aged 45 to 65 in good health. Donor details come from another sample of the same person, matched by shared clones. The CDR3 loop reads CASSLALGTDTQYF.